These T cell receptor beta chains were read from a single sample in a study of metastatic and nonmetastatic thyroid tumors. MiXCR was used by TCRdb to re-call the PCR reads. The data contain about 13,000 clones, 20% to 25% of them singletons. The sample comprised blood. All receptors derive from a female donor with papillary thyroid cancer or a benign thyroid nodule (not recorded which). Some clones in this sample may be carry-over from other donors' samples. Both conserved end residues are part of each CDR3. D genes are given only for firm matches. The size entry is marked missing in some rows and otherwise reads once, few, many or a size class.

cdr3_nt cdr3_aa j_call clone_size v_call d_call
TGTGCCAGCAATGGGGCTAGCGGGAAGCCAGATACGCAGTATTTT CASNGASGKPDTQYF TRBJ2-3 few TRBV6-2/TRBV6-3 TRBD2
TGTGCCTGCAGGATTAGGGGTTATCAGAAACTGATTGGAAACACCATATATTTT CACRIRGYQKLIGNTIYF TRBJ1-3 - TRBV28 -
TGCGCCAGCAGCCATACAGGGGGCGCAACTAATGAAAAACTGTTTTTT CASSHTGGATNEKLFF TRBJ1-4 many TRBV4-1 TRBD1
TGCAGTCCAGCTGGGGAACAGGGGACAGGGGCTTACGAGCAGTACTTC CSPAGEQGTGAYEQYF TRBJ2-7 - TRBV20-1 TRBD1
TGTGCTTATGACAGGTCAGGAAACACCATATATTTT CAYDRSGNTIYF TRBJ1-3 many TRBV30 -
TGCAGTGCTAGAGGGACAGGGGAACAGCCCCAGCATTTT CSARGTGEQPQHF TRBJ1-5 many TRBV20-1 TRBD1
TGTGAAACCAGTGATCCCGGGGGTCCACAGTACTTC CETSDPGGPQYF TRBJ2-5 few TRBV24-1 -
TGTGCCAGCAGTTTAGGGGGGCCGGCTGGGGCCAACGTCCTGACTTTC CASSLGGPAGANVLTF TRBJ2-6 medium-sized TRBV28 -
TGCAGTGCTAGAGTAGTTCCCGGGACTAGCGGGGCTCCCTACAATGAGCAGTTCTTC CSARVVPGTSGAPYNEQFF TRBJ2-1 many TRBV20-1 TRBD2
TGTGCCAGCAGTTACCTCTTTTCGGGGGAGACCCAGTACTTC CASSYLFSGETQYF TRBJ2-5 - TRBV6-2/TRBV6-3 -
TGTGCCAGCAGCTTAGGCAGTTCCTACAATGAGCAGTTCTTC CASSLGSSYNEQFF TRBJ2-1 many TRBV7-9 -
TGCGCCAGCAGCTTGGGACTTCGCACAGATACGCAGTATTTT CASSLGLRTDTQYF TRBJ2-3 many TRBV5-1 -
TGTGCCAGCAGTCCCCGGGGGGATTTGAACACTGAAGCTTTCTTT CASSPRGDLNTEAFF TRBJ1-1 medium-sized TRBV6-1 -
TGCAGTGCTAAACGTTTAACACCCAAGGGGACAGATACGCAGTATTTT CSAKRLTPKGTDTQYF TRBJ2-3 many TRBV20-1 -
TGTGCCACCAGCGGGAAGGACCGCACTAATGAAAAACTGTTTTTT CATSGKDRTNEKLFF TRBJ1-4 many TRBV15 -
TGTGCCAGCAGTACCGAGGGAAATCAGCCCCAGCATTTT CASSTEGNQPQHF TRBJ1-5 many TRBV7-9 -
TGTGCCAGCAGACCAGAGGACAGGATAAATTCACCCCTCCACTTT CASRPEDRINSPLHF TRBJ1-6 - TRBV6-1 TRBD1
TGTGCTAGCAGCCCTAATCCCGGGACAGCGAACACCGGGGAGCTGTTTTTT CASSPNPGTANTGELFF TRBJ2-2 many TRBV7-7 TRBD1
TGTGCCAGCAGCCAACCCAAGAGCTCCTACAATGAGCAGTTCTTC CASSQPKSSYNEQFF TRBJ2-1 many TRBV14 -
TGTGCCAGCAGGCTAGGGGTTGGGATCAAAGGGCCCACAGATACGCAGTATTTT CASRLGVGIKGPTDTQYF TRBJ2-3 many TRBV7-8 -
TGTGCCAGCAGCACCCCAGGGGGCGGATATCTAGCCAAAAACATTCAGTACTTC CASSTPGGGYLAKNIQYF TRBJ2-4 many TRBV28 TRBD1
TGTGCCAGCAGCCCCCTCCTGAAAGATACGCAGTATTTT CASSPLLKDTQYF TRBJ2-3 many TRBV3-1 -
TGCAGCCCCTATCGGGGAGGGAACACTGAAGCTTTCTTT CSPYRGGNTEAFF TRBJ1-1 many TRBV29-1 -
TGTGCCAGCCAGGCGGGGTACAGCACAGATACGCAGTATTTT CASQAGYSTDTQYF TRBJ2-3 many TRBV7-3 -
TGCGCCAGCAGCCAGGGCTCTTCTGAAGCTTTCTTT CASSQGSSEAFF TRBJ1-1 many TRBV4-1 -
TGTGCCAGCGCAGGCCCGGGACATAACACCGGGGAGCTGTTTTTT CASAGPGHNTGELFF TRBJ2-2 many TRBV19 -
TGCAGTGCTAGCAGGGGGGACTATGGCTACACCTTC CSASRGDYGYTF TRBJ1-2 many TRBV20-1 TRBD1
TGTGCCAGTAGTCTACGGGGACAGAATCAGCCCCAGCATTTT CASSLRGQNQPQHF TRBJ1-5 - TRBV19 TRBD1
TGTGCCAGCAGTTCTCTCCACTACAGGGGAGGCACAGATACGCAGTATTTT CASSSLHYRGGTDTQYF TRBJ2-3 - TRBV2 TRBD1
TGTGCCAGCAGCTTGGGACAGGGATCCTACGAGCAGTACTTC CASSLGQGSYEQYF TRBJ2-7 many TRBV5-8 TRBD1
TGTGCCAGCAGCTCGTCAGTGGCGGGAGGGCTGGGGGAGACCCAGTACTTC CASSSSVAGGLGETQYF TRBJ2-5 - TRBV11-2 TRBD2
TGTGCCAGCAGTCTTGCGAGCGGGGGGGCCCTCTACAATGAGCAGTTCTTC CASSLASGGALYNEQFF TRBJ2-1 few TRBV6-1 TRBD2
TGTGCCAGCAGCCGGGACGGGGGTAATGAAAAACTGTTTTTT CASSRDGGNEKLFF TRBJ1-4 - TRBV3-1 -
TGTGCCAGCAGTTGGGGCAGCTCCTACGAGCAGTACTTC CASSWGSSYEQYF TRBJ2-7 few TRBV6-1 -
TGTGCCATCAGCGTCCCCCGACTAGCGGGGGCCATTAGCTCCTACAATGAGCAGTTCTTC CAISVPRLAGAISSYNEQFF TRBJ2-1 many TRBV10-3 TRBD2
TGTGCCAGCAGCTTAGCTGGGGCCAACACTGAAGCTTTC CASSLAGANTEAF TRBJ2-6 once TRBV7-8 -
TGTGCCAGCAGCCAACGGGTGAGCGAAAAACTGTTTTTT CASSQRVSEKLFF TRBJ1-4 many TRBV14 -
TGCGCCAGCAGTGGGCTAGTCGGGCGAGGCGGCACCGGGGAGCTGTTTTTT CASSGLVGRGGTGELFF TRBJ2-2 medium-sized TRBV10-1 -
TGCGCCAGCAGCCGACGGGACCCTCGGGACGGGGAGCTGTTTTTT CASSRRDPRDGELFF TRBJ2-2 - TRBV5-1 -
TGTGCCAGCAGTCCGGGACAGGGGGGGGAGACCCAGTACTTC CASSPGQGGETQYF TRBJ2-5 many TRBV13 TRBD1